This T cell receptor beta chain was identified in a study of blood T cell repertoires in COVID-19. Profiled with immunoSEQ multiplex PCR; TCRdb holds only in-frame clones, not every one. The table lists under 200,000 clones, about 83% of them singletons, with over 2% in the top ten. The V end was cut by 4 bases, the J end by 2 bases, with 10 bases between. The CDR3 has 13 residues. Germline CDR1 is SGHNT and CDR2 is YYREEE (reference sequence). The gene calls are TRBV5-4 and TRBJ2-7; D gene ambiguous. The clonotype comes from a woman of 80 years or more with acute or convalescent COVID-19. The source material was peripheral blood. The CDR3 bases are TGTGCCAGCAGCCGAGACACGACCTACGAGCAGTACTTC. It translates to CASSRDTTYEQYF.